This is a list of T cell receptor beta chains from one sample in a study of vaccination and CD4 T cells after COVID-19. Their antigens remain unidentified. Each CDR3 protein is one row after TCRdb ran MiXCR on the PCR reads. This sample has about 6,100 distinct CDR3 sequences, with roughly 49% found just once. Specimen: CD4+ T cells from blood, cultured in vitro. The receptors were gathered from a human donor in good health. The CDR3 runs from the conserved cysteine through the conserved F or W. The D gene is left open where the match is weak. Where a row states a size, it is once, few, many or the class of an expanded clone; other rows omit it.

j_call	cdr3_length	v_call	clone_size	d_call	cdr3_nt	cdr3_aa
TRBJ1-2	14	TRBV19	-	-	TGTGCCACCGATGCGGGGGACGTCCTCGGGGGCTACACCTTC	CATDAGDVLGGYTF
TRBJ2-3	16	TRBV6-5	-	TRBD2	TGTGCCAGCAGTTACACCGGGACTAGCGTTACAGATACGCAGTATTTT	CASSYTGTSVTDTQYF
TRBJ1-3	14	TRBV5-8	-	-	TGTGCCAGCAGTCAATCGAGAGCTGGAAACACCATATATTTT	CASSQSRAGNTIYF
TRBJ1-1	15	TRBV6-5	-	-	TGTGCCAGCAGTTATTGGGGGGGGATGAACACTGAAGCTTTCTTT	CASSYWGGMNTEAFF
TRBJ2-7	15	TRBV12-3/TRBV12-4	-	TRBD2	TGTGCCAGCAGCCGTACTAGCGGGGGCTCCTACGAGCAGTACTTC	CASSRTSGGSYEQYF
TRBJ2-1	16	TRBV12-3/TRBV12-4	-	-	TGTGCCAGCGGCCATCCTCGACCCGGGACCCACAATGAGCAGTTCTTC	CASGHPRPGTHNEQFF
TRBJ2-7	13	TRBV20-1	-	-	TGCAGTGCTAGATTCCTAACTGGGTACGAGCAGTACTTC	CSARFLTGYEQYF
TRBJ2-7	15	TRBV19	-	TRBD1	TGTGCCAGTAGACCTCAGGGGGCGCTTGCCCACGAGCAGTACTTC	CASRPQGALAHEQYF
TRBJ1-2	14	TRBV7-9	-	-	TGTGCCAGCAGCACCCAAAGGGGCGACTATGGCTACACCTTC	CASSTQRGDYGYTF
TRBJ2-2	14	TRBV4-1	-	-	TGCGCCAGCAGCCAAGATCAGGGGACCGGGGAGCTGTTTTTT	CASSQDQGTGELFF
TRBJ1-5	16	TRBV20-1	-	TRBD1	TGCAGTGCTAGAGATCGAGGGGGCCGAAGCAATCAGCCCCAGCATTTT	CSARDRGGRSNQPQHF
TRBJ2-3	15	TRBV7-9	-	TRBD2	TGTGCCAGCACCTTCGTGACTAGCGGCACAGATACGCAGTATTTT	CASTFVTSGTDTQYF
TRBJ1-5	15	TRBV7-2	-	-	TGTGCCAGCAGCTTAGGGGGCCAGGGAAGACAGCCCCAGCATTTT	CASSLGGQGRQPQHF
TRBJ2-7	14	TRBV27	-	-	TGTGCCAGCAGTCCCCCAGGCAGGGTAGGCGAGCAGTACTTC	CASSPPGRVGEQYF
TRBJ2-7	15	TRBV10-2	few	TRBD1	TGCGCCAGCAGCACAGGACAGGGGCTCTCCTACGAGCAGTACTTC	CASSTGQGLSYEQYF
TRBJ1-2	17	TRBV14	-	TRBD1	TGTGCCAGCAGCCAAACGACAGGGAGACCTATTTTGGATGGCTACACCTTC	CASSQTTGRPILDGYTF
TRBJ2-5	17	TRBV7-2	-	TRBD2	TGTGCCAGCAGCTCCCCCCCGGGGAGCGGGAGGGCAGAGACCCAGTACTTC	CASSSPPGSGRAETQYF
TRBJ1-5	15	TRBV6-4	-	-	TGTGCCAGCAGCCCCCTGGCGGGCGCAAATCAGCCCCAGCATTTT	CASSPLAGANQPQHF
TRBJ1-3	14	TRBV19	-	-	TGTGCCAGCCAAGGGGTAGTCTCTGGAAACACCATATATTTT	CASQGVVSGNTIYF
TRBJ2-5	21	TRBV7-9	-	TRBD2	TGTGCCAGCAGCCGCCAAGGGATTAGCGGGAGGAGGACGGCCTTAGGGGAGACCCAGTACTTC	CASSRQGISGRRTALGETQYF
TRBJ1-1	13	TRBV6-1	few	TRBD1	TGTGCCAGCAGTCAGGGGGTTGGCACTGAAGCTTTCTTT	CASSQGVGTEAFF
TRBJ2-1	13	TRBV20-1	few	-	TGCAGTGCTAGACAGCCGGAGGGCGCGAAGCAGTTCTTC	CSARQPEGAKQFF
TRBJ1-1	11	TRBV20-1	-	TRBD1	TGCAGTGCGAGGACAGGGGTTGAAGCTTTCTTT	CSARTGVEAFF
TRBJ1-2	14	TRBV20-1	-	-	TGCAGTGCTCGCCTCTCGGCAGGGAGGTATGGCTACACCTTC	CSARLSAGRYGYTF
TRBJ1-5	18	TRBV28	-	-	TGTGCCAGCAGTCAACTGGGAAGACCACTCGATAGCAATCAGCCCCAGCATTTT	CASSQLGRPLDSNQPQHF
TRBJ2-5	11	TRBV20-1	few	-	TGCAGTGCTAGTTTGGAGGAGACCCAGTACTTC	CSASLEETQYF
TRBJ2-2	16	TRBV27	-	TRBD1	TGTGCCAGCAGTATGAGACAGGGGTTGAACACCGGGGAGCTGTTTTTT	CASSMRQGLNTGELFF
TRBJ1-2	13	TRBV7-9	few	-	TGTGCCAGCAGTTCCAGGGATAGGTATGGCTACACCTTC	CASSSRDRYGYTF
TRBJ1-1	12	TRBV27	few	TRBD1	TGTGCCGTCGGGACAGCGGGCGTACGAGCTTTCTTT	CAVGTAGVRAFF
TRBJ2-3	12	TRBV20-1	-	TRBD2	TGCAGTGCAACGGGAGGGACAGATACGCAGTATTTT	CSATGGTDTQYF
TRBJ1-1	14	TRBV19	-	TRBD1	TGTGCCAGTAGTATTCAGGGACAGGGAACTGAAGCTTTCTTT	CASSIQGQGTEAFF
TRBJ2-3	16	TRBV12-3/TRBV12-4	once	TRBD2	TGTGCCAGCAAGGCGGCTGCTGCGGGAGGCACAGATACGCAGTATTTT	CASKAAAAGGTDTQYF
TRBJ1-5	15	TRBV6-1	-	-	TGTGCCAGCAGCCGCTTGAAGTATAGCAATCAGCCCCAGCATTTT	CASSRLKYSNQPQHF
TRBJ2-2	11	TRBV29-1	-	-	TGCAGCGTACGGGACGCCGGGGAGCTGTTTTTT	CSVRDAGELFF
TRBJ2-6	12	TRBV6-1	few	TRBD1	TGTGCCAGCAGCTGGGACAGGAGAAGTTTGACTTTC	CASSWDRRSLTF
TRBJ1-2	16	TRBV19	-	TRBD1	TGTGCCAGTAGTAGAGTGAGGACAGGCGGAGGCTATGGCTACACCTTC	CASSRVRTGGGYGYTF
TRBJ2-7	14	TRBV7-9	few	TRBD1	TGTGCCAGCAGCTCGACAGGGGGCTCCTACGAGCAGTACTTC	CASSSTGGSYEQYF
TRBJ2-1	16	TRBV10-3	few	TRBD1	TGTGCCATCAGTGAGTCGACGACGACAGGGTCCAATGAGCAGTTCTTC	CAISESTTTGSNEQFF
TRBJ2-3	14	TRBV7-2	-	-	TGTGCCAGCAGCCTTATACTAGTCCCAGATACGCAGTATTTT	CASSLILVPDTQYF
TRBJ1-5	14	TRBV12-3/TRBV12-4	-	-	TGTGCCAGCAGTTTCGCCTTGGGGGGTCAGCCCCAGCATTTT	CASSFALGGQPQHF
TRBJ1-5	16	TRBV27	-	-	TGTGCCAGCAGTCATCAGGGAGGCGGTAGCAATCAGCCCCAGCATTTT	CASSHQGGGSNQPQHF
TRBJ1-1	11	TRBV28	few	-	TGTGCCAGCCTTAAGAACACTGAAGCTTTCTTT	CASLKNTEAFF
TRBJ2-2	14	TRBV6-2/TRBV6-3	-	-	TGTGCCAGCAGTTGGAGGGCTGGCACCGGGGAGCTGTTTTTT	CASSWRAGTGELFF
TRBJ2-6	14	TRBV11-2	-	-	TGTGCCGGCAAAGTACTATCTGGGGCCAACGTCCTGACTTTC	CAGKVLSGANVLTF
TRBJ2-3	14	TRBV5-4	-	TRBD2	TGTGCCGCGGGGGGGGGTGGCCAAACAGATACGCAGTATTTT	CAAGGGGQTDTQYF